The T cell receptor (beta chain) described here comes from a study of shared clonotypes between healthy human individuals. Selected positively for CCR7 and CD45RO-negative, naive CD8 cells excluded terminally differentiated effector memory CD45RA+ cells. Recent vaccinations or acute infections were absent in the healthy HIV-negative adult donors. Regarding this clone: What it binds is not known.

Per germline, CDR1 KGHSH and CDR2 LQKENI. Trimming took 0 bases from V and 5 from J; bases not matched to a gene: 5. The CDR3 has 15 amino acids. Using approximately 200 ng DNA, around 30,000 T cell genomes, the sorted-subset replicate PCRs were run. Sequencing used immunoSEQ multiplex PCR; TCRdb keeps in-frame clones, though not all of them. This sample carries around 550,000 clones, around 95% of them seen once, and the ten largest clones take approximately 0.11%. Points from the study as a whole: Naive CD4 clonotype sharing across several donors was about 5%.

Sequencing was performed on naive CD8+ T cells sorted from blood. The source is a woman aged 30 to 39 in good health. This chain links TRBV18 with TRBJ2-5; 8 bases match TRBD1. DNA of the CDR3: TGTGCCAGCTCACCACCGGGACAGGCAATTGAGACCCAGTACTTC. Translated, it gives CASSPPGQAIETQYF.